What follows are 27 T cell receptor beta chains derived from one specimen sequenced in a study of cytomegalovirus exposure and HLA in healthy donors. PCR was performed using 60 Vbeta and 13 Jbeta primers. TCRdb's copy holds only in-frame clones and misses some; the assay was immunoSEQ multiplex PCR. The table lists fewer than 150,000 clones, around 77% of them singletons, with around 1.2% in the top ten. Sequences were obtained from PBMCs. The receptors derive from a man in his fifties or sixties in good health and CMV-seronegative.

The table lists this clone with a few counts. V usage is TRBV9 and J usage is TRBJ2-1, with 9 bases that match TRBD1. The CDR3 is made up of 14 amino acids. Germline lookup yields CDR1 SGDLS and CDR2 YYNGEE. V lost 4 bases, J lost 8 bases, and 7 bases stayed unmatched. CDR3 coding DNA: TGTGCCAGCAGCCGGGGACAGGGTACCGATGAGCAGTTCTTC. Translating gives CASSRGQGTDEQFF.

The gene calls are TRBV18 and TRBJ1-1, with a tentative D call TRBD1 (5 bases). This CDR3 has 11 residues. Trimming left V 5 bases short and J 10 bases short, with 11 bases between. Germline V gene data show CDR1 as KGHSH and CDR2 as LQKENI. DNA of the CDR3: TGTGCCAGCTCAGGGGGGGTTGGAGCTTTCTTT. It yields the protein CASSGGVGAFF.

The chain has TRBV28 and TRBJ2-4; 7 positions agree with TRBD1. Per germline, CDR1 MDHEN and CDR2 SYDVKM. The CDR3 has 15 residues. V lost 3 bases and J lost 1; bases outside the gene matches: 3. CDR3 nucleotide sequence: TGTGCCAGCAGTTTTCCGGACAGGGCCAAAAACATTCAGTACTTC. Translated: CASSFPDRAKNIQYF.

This clone has a handful of counts. V gene TRBV14 combines with J gene TRBJ2-5; D is unresolved. Trimming cost V 6 bases and J 5 bases, with 10 bases left between them. The CDR3 totals 12 residues. The germline V gene encodes CDR1 SGHDN and CDR2 FVKESK. CDR3 region: CASSGPTETQYF. The CDR3 coding sequence is TGTGCCAGCAGTGGGCCGACGGAGACCCAGTACTTC. The full variable domain, in which reference TRBV14 and TRBJ2-5 provide the parts outside the CDR3, is EAGVTQFPSHSVIEKGQTVTLRCDPISGHDNLYWYRRVMGKEIKFLLHFVKESKQDESGMPNNRFLAERTGGTYSTLKVQPAELEDSGVYFCASSGPTETQYFGPGTRLLVL.

This chain joins TRBV11-2 and TRBJ2-1; D gene ambiguous. Germline CDR1 SGHAT, CDR2 FQNNGV. This CDR3 region has 15 residues. V was shortened by 0 bases and J by 7 bases, with 13 bases between the two germline ends. The CDR3 loop is CASSLDRGVWNEQFF. CDR3 DNA sequence: TGTGCCAGCAGCTTAGATCGTGGAGTGTGGAATGAGCAGTTCTTC.

The genes are TRBV5-8 and TRBJ2-3, with 7 bases that match TRBD1. This CDR3 is built from 12 residues. CDR1 and CDR2 from the germline V gene are SGHTS and YDEGEE. Trimming took 7 bases from V and 3 from J; bases not matched to a gene: 2. CDR3 in amino acids: CASRGQTDTQYF. DNA for the CDR3: TGTGCCAGCCGGGGACAGACAGATACGCAGTATTTT.

V and J are TRBV6-5 and TRBJ1-2; TRBD1 matches 12 bases. Germline CDR1 MNHEY, CDR2 SVGAGI. V trimming: 4 bases; J trimming: 4 bases; junction bases outside the gene matches: 7. This CDR3 spans 16 amino acids. CDR3 sequence (DNA): TGTGCCAGCAGTTTGGGACAGGGGGCGCCGGGCTATGGCTACACCTTC. Residues: CASSLGQGAPGYGYTF.

The chain's CDR3 is CASSETISSGEKLFF. DNA for the CDR3: TGTGCCAGCAGTGAGACGATTTCATCGGGGGAAAAACTGTTTTTT. This chain uses TRBV25-1 with TRBJ1-4, with D uncertain. The CDR3 is 15 amino acids. V lost 3 bases and J 8 bases, leaving 16 bases between the germline ends. The germline V gene has CDR1 MGHDK and CDR2 SYGVNS.

The chain carries TRBV5-4 and TRBJ2-7; 9 bases align to TRBD1. The ends lost 4 bases at V and 5 bases at J; junction bases unmatched: 13. Germline CDR1 SGHNT, CDR2 YYREEE (reference sequence). There are 16 residues in the CDR3. The CDR3 DNA reads as TGTGCCAGCAGCACCGAAACAGGGGGCGCGGTCCACGAGCAGTACTTC. It yields the protein CASSTETGGAVHEQYF.

The chain is built from TRBV30 and TRBJ2-5; 11 bases fit TRBD2. CDR3 length: 15 amino acids. Germline values: CDR1 GTSNPN, CDR2 SVGIG (reference sequence). V shed 2 bases, J shed 2 bases, and the junction held 4 bases outside the gene matches. CDR3 sequence: CAWSKGLAVQETQYF. CDR3 nucleotide sequence: TGTGCCTGGAGTAAGGGACTAGCGGTACAAGAGACCCAGTACTTC.

The chain couples TRBV7-9 to TRBJ2-5, with 13 bases matching TRBD2. The CDR3 has 15 residues. With 4 bases clipped from V and 4 bases from J, the junction kept 3 bases outside the gene matches. Germline lookup yields CDR1 SEHNR and CDR2 FQNEAQ (reference sequence). As DNA, the CDR3 is TGTGCCAGCAGCTCCGGACTAGCGGGAGCAGAGACCCAGTACTTC. This encodes CASSSGLAGAETQYF. Supplemented by reference TRBV7-9 and TRBJ2-5, the full variable domain reads DTGVSQNPRHKITKRGQNVTFRCDPISEHNRLYWYRQTLGQGPEFLTYFQNEAQLEKSRLLSDRFSAERPKGSFSTLEIQRTEQGDSAMYLCASSSGLAGAETQYFGPGTRLLVL.

The chain uses TRBV2 and TRBJ2-5; D is uncertain. Germline V gene data show CDR1 as SNHLY and CDR2 as FYNNEI. V shed 6 bases and J shed 2 bases, with 4 bases lying between them. The CDR3 is 11 amino acids. CDR3 bases: TGTGCCAGCAGGACTCAAGAGACCCAGTACTTC. Translating it yields CASRTQETQYF.

The CDR3 sequence is CASGQGSYEQYF. DNA for the CDR3: TGTGCCAGCGGACAGGGGAGCTACGAGCAGTACTTC. The chain carries TRBV28 and TRBJ2-7; 9 bases map to TRBD1. Germline V lookup: CDR1 MDHEN, CDR2 SYDVKM. The CDR3 runs 12 residues. V was clipped by 8 bases and J by 3 bases; unmatched bases: 2. Complete variable domain (other parts from reference TRBV28 and TRBJ2-7): DVKVTQSSRYLVKRTGEKVFLECVQDMDHENMFWYRQDPGLGLRLIYFSYDVKMKEKGDIPEGYSVSREKKERFSLILESASTNQTSMYLCASGQGSYEQYFGPGTRLTVT.

The chain recombines TRBV27 with TRBJ2-2; possible D gene TRBD1, 6 bases. The CDR3 is 16 residues long. The V end was cut by 5 bases, the J end by 5 bases, with 18 bases between. The germline V gene has CDR1 MNHEY and CDR2 SMNVEV (reference sequence). DNA of the CDR3: TGTGCCAGCAGTCCAGCGGCAGGGGCTAGGACCGGGGAGCTGTTTTTT. This codes for CASSPAAGARTGELFF.

This chain joins TRBV5-4 and TRBJ2-7; TRBD2 is a possible D gene (5 bases). V was cut by 10 bases and J by 2 bases, with 16 bases left in between. Germline assignment: CDR1 SGHNT and CDR2 YYREEE (reference sequence). This CDR3 has 13 residues. The CDR3 DNA follows: TGTGCCTCAGTTTGGAGGCTTACCTACGAGCAGTACTTC. Encoded protein: CASVWRLTYEQYF.

This rearrangement joins TRBV10-3 to TRBJ1-4; D is perhaps TRBD1 (6 bases). The germline V gene encodes CDR1 ENHRY and CDR2 SYGVKD. Trimming removed 11 bases from V and 6 bases from J, with 10 bases in between. The CDR3 sequence is 11 residues long. CDR3 loop: CAAGADEKLFF. DNA of the CDR3: TGTGCCGCGGGGGCGGATGAAAAACTGTTTTTT.

The chain employs TRBV7-2 and TRBJ2-3; D is possibly TRBD2 (5 bases). This CDR3 spans 15 amino acids. V was pared by 1 base and J by 2 bases, with 10 bases between. Germline V gene lookup returns CDR1 SGHTA and CDR2 FQGNSA. CDR3 in amino acids: CASSLVSANTDTQYF. The CDR3 DNA follows: TGTGCCAGCAGCTTAGTTAGCGCTAACACAGATACGCAGTATTTT.

This clone was seen just once. The chain employs TRBV27 and TRBJ1-5; possibly TRBD1 for D (6 bases). The V end was cut by 3 bases, the J end by 6 bases, with 15 bases between. CDR1 MNHEY and CDR2 SMNVEV come from the germline V gene (reference sequence). The CDR3 is 15 residues long. CDR3 in DNA: TGTGCCAGCAGTTTGATCCCAGGGGTAACTCAGCCCCAGCATTTT. It yields the protein CASSLIPGVTQPQHF.

The chain is built from TRBV5-1 and TRBJ2-3, with unresolved D. In germline, CDR1 is SGHRS, CDR2 YFSETQ. The V and J ends lost 4 bases and 4 bases respectively, with 10 bases between them. The CDR3 length is 13 residues. In DNA form, the CDR3 reads TGCGCCAGCAGCGACCTACGGGCAGATACGCAGTATTTT. It codes for CASSDLRADTQYF.

The V call is TRBV4-1, the J call TRBJ2-7; TRBD2 agrees at 10 bases. The ends lost 1 base at V and 2 bases at J; junction bases unmatched: 2. The CDR3 is made up of 15 amino acids. Germline loops: CDR1 MGHRA, CDR2 YSYEKL. The CDR3 here is CASSQVGTSAYEQYF. CDR3 nucleotides: TGCGCCAGCAGCCAAGTCGGGACTAGCGCCTACGAGCAGTACTTC.

The chain employs TRBV11-1 and TRBJ2-7, with 8 bases fitting TRBD2. From germline, CDR1 is SGHAT and CDR2 FQDESV (reference sequence). V shed 8 bases, J shed 6 bases, and the junction held 12 bases outside the gene matches. This CDR3 is 14 amino acids long. The CDR3 region has the DNA TGTGCCAGCTTAAAGGACGGGAGGGCCGGCGAGCAGTACTTC. It is translated as CASLKDGRAGEQYF. The whole variable domain, filled in from reference TRBV11-1 and TRBJ2-7, reads EAEVAQSPRYKITEKSQAVAFWCDPISGHATLYWYRQILGQGPELLVQFQDESVVDDSQLPKDRFSAERLKGVDSTLKIQPAELGDSAMYLCASLKDGRAGEQYFGPGTRLTVT.

This clone was seen a handful of times. The V and J genes are TRBV6-5 and TRBJ1-1; D perhaps matches TRBD1 (5 bases). Germline CDR1 is MNHEY and CDR2 is SVGAGI. V was clipped by 4 bases and J by 6 bases, with 12 bases between them. The CDR3 covers 13 residues. The CDR3 DNA reads TGTGCCAGCAGTTCGGGGGGAAGACCTGAAGCTTTCTTT. Translation gives CASSSGGRPEAFF.

This rearrangement joins TRBV14 to TRBJ1-2, with 9 positions matching TRBD1. The V gene's germline CDR1 is SGHDN and CDR2 FVKESK. J was trimmed by 3 bases and V by 4 bases; bases with no gene match: 9. This CDR3 region has 16 residues. CDR3 sequence: CASSPTAGTGYYGYTF. DNA for the CDR3: TGTGCCAGCAGCCCTACCGCCGGGACAGGGTACTATGGCTACACCTTC.

The chain couples TRBV15 to TRBJ1-1; D unclear. CDR3 size: 16 residues. V was trimmed by 5 bases and J by 0 bases, leaving 16 bases between them. CDR1 is LNHNV, CDR2 YYDKDF, per germline (reference sequence). The CDR3 region has the DNA TGTGCCACCAGCCCACCTGGGGAGGGTTTGAACACTGAAGCTTTCTTT. Amino acids: CATSPPGEGLNTEAFF.

This sequence joins TRBV11-1 and TRBJ1-1; D unresolved. In germline, CDR1 is SGHAT, CDR2 FQDESV (reference sequence). CDR3 length: 14 amino acids. Trimming took off 3 bases at V and 2 bases at J, with 10 bases between the two ends. The CDR3, as DNA: TGTGCCAGCAGCTTGACGTACAGCAACACTGAAGCTTTCTTT. Its protein product is CASSLTYSNTEAFF.

This chain uses TRBV2 with TRBJ2-1, with 11 bases lining up with TRBD2. The junction had 6 bases not matched to a gene; V was cut back by 3 bases and J by 5 bases. Germline CDR1 reads SNHLY; CDR2 reads FYNNEI. The CDR3 is 16 amino acids. In DNA, the CDR3 is TGTGCCAGCAGTGATGGGCTAGCGGGAGGTAACAATGAGCAGTTCTTC. It codes for CASSDGLAGGNNEQFF.

This chain connects TRBV2 to TRBJ2-1; TRBD2 matches at 9 bases. Germline CDR1 SNHLY, CDR2 FYNNEI. CDR3 size: 15 residues. The V segment lost 3 bases and the J segment 6 bases; nucleotides outside the gene matches: 6. As DNA, the CDR3 is TGTGCCAGCAGTGAGCGCGGGAGGGCCGCCAATGAGCAGTTCTTC. It codes for CASSERGRAANEQFF.